The 15 T cell receptor beta chains presented below share a single source sample, sequenced in a study of response to subunit inactivated influenza vaccine. TCRdb reprocessed the RT-PCR reads with MiXCR, giving one entry per CDR3 protein. The sample has fewer than 700,000 distinct CDR3 sequences; over 10% are singletons. The source material was PBMCs from blood, sampled 40 to 50 days after vaccination. Receptors originate from a man in his fifties who received an inactivated influenza vaccine.

In this sample, this clonotype turned up a few times. CDR3 nucleotide sequence: TGTGCCAGCAGCACCGGGACAGGAAATCTCTACGAGCAGTACTTC. Its protein is CASSTGTGNLYEQYF. The genes are TRBV11-1 and TRBJ2-7, with 8 bases aligning to TRBD1. The CDR3 has 15 amino acids. The V segment lost 5 bases and the J segment 3 bases; nucleotides outside the gene matches: 9. In germline, CDR1 is SGHAT, CDR2 FQDESV (reference sequence).

This clonotype was found many times. The chain has TRBV29-1 and TRBJ2-5; tentatively, D is TRBD2 (5 bases). This CDR3 has 12 residues. Germline V gene data show CDR1 as SQVTM and CDR2 as ANQGSEA. V lost 5 bases, J lost 4 bases, and 11 bases lay in between. The CDR3 loop is CSVKSAGETQYF. In DNA form, the CDR3 reads TGCAGCGTTAAGAGTGCGGGAGAGACCCAGTACTTC.

This clonotype was counted at least ten times. The chain is built from TRBV7-2 and TRBJ2-7, with 7 bases fitting TRBD2. Germline values: CDR1 SGHTA, CDR2 FQGNSA. This CDR3 region has 14 residues. V lost 1 base, J lost 4 bases, and 4 bases stayed unmatched. This CDR3 is CASSLGLAVYEQYF. CDR3 coding DNA: TGTGCCAGCAGCTTAGGGCTAGCGGTTTACGAGCAGTACTTC.

V gene TRBV20-1 combines with J gene TRBJ2-2; the D is unclear. The V end was cut by 4 bases, the J end by 5 bases, with 5 bases between. Germline V gene sequence: CDR1 DFQATT, CDR2 SNEGSKA (reference sequence). This CDR3 spans 11 amino acids. The CDR3 DNA follows: TGCAGTGCTAAGGGTACCGGGGAGCTGTTTTTT. This encodes CSAKGTGELFF.

The chain links TRBV29-1 to TRBJ2-4; either TRBD1 or TRBD2 may fit D (5 bases each). Germline V gene lookup returns CDR1 SQVTM and CDR2 ANQGSEA. Trimming shortened V by 0 bases and J by 4 bases, and 16 bases separated the two germline ends. The CDR3 is 16 amino acids. CDR3 nucleotide sequence: TGCAGCGTTGAAGATCAGTTAGGGACGGGGAAAAACATTCAGTACTTC. This sequence encodes CSVEDQLGTGKNIQYF.

This clonotype was picked up a small number of times. The chain is built from TRBV20-1 and TRBJ1-1; tentative D call: TRBD1 (5 bases). V lost 3 bases to trimming and J lost 0 bases, with 11 bases between them. CDR3 length: 14 residues. The V gene's germline CDR1 is DFQATT and CDR2 SNEGSKA (reference sequence). CDR3 protein: CSASLGGMNTEAFF. The CDR3 DNA is TGCAGTGCTAGTCTTGGGGGGATGAACACTGAAGCTTTCTTT.

This clonotype has a count of ten or more. The chain couples TRBV6-2 or TRBV6-3 to TRBJ2-7; TRBD1 matches 8 bases. The CDR3 sequence is 12 residues long. CDR1 is MNHEY, CDR2 SVGEGT, per germline. V lost 11 bases to trimming and J lost 4 bases; unmatched junction nucleotides: 7. The CDR3 DNA sequence: TGTGCCGGCGGACAGGGTTCTTACGAGCAGTACTTC. This codes for CAGGQGSYEQYF.

This clonotype came up many times. This chain connects TRBV12-3 or TRBV12-4 to TRBJ1-5, with a weak D call TRBD1 (5 bases). V lost 3 bases, J lost 6 bases, and 6 bases lay in between. The CDR3 loop spans 12 amino acids. CDR3 in amino acids: CASSLGGQPQHF. CDR3 coding DNA: TGTGCCAGCAGTTTGGGGGGTCAGCCCCAGCATTTT.

V usage is TRBV28 and J usage is TRBJ2-3; weak D call: TRBD2 (6 bases). Germline lookup yields CDR1 MDHEN and CDR2 SYDVKM. The CDR3 spans 17 residues. Trimming stripped 4 bases from V and 2 bases from J, with 19 bases between. CDR3 sequence reads: CASSSSWGDRSTDTQYF. CDR3 in DNA: TGTGCCAGCAGTTCAAGTTGGGGGGACCGCTCCACAGATACGCAGTATTTT. Variable domain in full (rest from reference TRBV28 and TRBJ2-3): DVKVTQSSRYLVKRTGEKVFLECVQDMDHENMFWYRQDPGLGLRLIYFSYDVKMKEKGDIPEGYSVSREKKERFSLILESASTNQTSMYLCASSSSWGDRSTDTQYFGPGTRLTVL.

In this sample, this clonotype turned up a few times. The chain couples TRBV5-1 to TRBJ2-1, with 9 bases that match TRBD2. Per germline, CDR1 SGHRS and CDR2 YFSETQ. V was pared by 0 bases and J by 7 bases, with 8 bases of the junction left unmatched. This CDR3 is 16 amino acids long. DNA of the CDR3: TGCGCCAGCAGCTTGGGATCTTCTCTAGCGGGGAATGAGCAGTTCTTC. It yields the protein CASSLGSSLAGNEQFF.

The rearrangement links TRBV5-5 to TRBJ1-4; 7 nucleotides align to TRBD1. This CDR3 comprises 14 residues. V lost 5 bases, J lost 11 bases, and 12 bases stayed unmatched. Germline CDR1 and CDR2: SGHKS and YYEKEE (reference sequence). The CDR3 DNA is TGTGCCAGCAGAAACACATACAGGGGCGAGAAACTGTTTTTT. It codes for CASRNTYRGEKLFF.

This clonotype was picked up many times. The CDR3 bases are TGCGCCAGCAGCCTTAGGGGGGGGGAGAACACTGAAGCTTTCTTT. Translated: CASSLRGGENTEAFF. The chain joins TRBV4-1 to TRBJ1-1; weak D call: TRBD1 (6 bases). In germline, CDR1 is MGHRA, CDR2 YSYEKL. The CDR3 has 15 amino acids. V lost 4 bases and J 1 base, leaving 13 bases between the germline ends.

A few counts support this clonotype. The CDR3 loop is CASSYPGDKANYGYTF. CDR3 DNA sequence: TGTGCCAGCAGCTACCCTGGGGACAAAGCTAACTATGGCTACACCTTC. The chain combines TRBV7-9 with TRBJ1-2; a possible D gene is TRBD1 (6 bases). CDR1 is SEHNR, CDR2 FQNEAQ, per germline (reference sequence). Trimming stripped 4 bases from V and 0 bases from J, with 15 bases between. This CDR3 region has 16 residues. Together with reference TRBV7-9 and TRBJ1-2, the CDR3 gives the full variable domain: DTGVSQNPRHKITKRGQNVTFRCDPISEHNRLYWYRQTLGQGPEFLTYFQNEAQLEKSRLLSDRFSAERPKGSFSTLEIQRTEQGDSAMYLCASSYPGDKANYGYTFGSGTRLTVV.

This clonotype was seen only a few times. The chain carries TRBV11-1 and TRBJ2-1; tentatively, D is TRBD2 (6 bases). V gave up 2 bases and J gave up 4 bases, with 21 bases separating them. The CDR3 is 18 residues long. The germline gives CDR1 SGHAT, CDR2 FQDESV (reference sequence). The CDR3 sequence is CASSLIWMGLPPYNEQFF. CDR3 nucleotides: TGTGCCAGCAGCTTAATCTGGATGGGACTCCCCCCTTACAATGAGCAGTTCTTC.

This clonotype was picked up many times. The chain is built from TRBV12-3 or TRBV12-4 and TRBJ2-2; 7 bases agree with TRBD2. Unmatched junction bases numbered 7, after V lost 7 bases and J lost 5 bases. The CDR3 is made up of 14 amino acids. Here the CDR3 DNA reads TGTGCCAGCACCCGAGGGAGGGCAACCGGGGAGCTGTTTTTT. Amino acid sequence: CASTRGRATGELFF.